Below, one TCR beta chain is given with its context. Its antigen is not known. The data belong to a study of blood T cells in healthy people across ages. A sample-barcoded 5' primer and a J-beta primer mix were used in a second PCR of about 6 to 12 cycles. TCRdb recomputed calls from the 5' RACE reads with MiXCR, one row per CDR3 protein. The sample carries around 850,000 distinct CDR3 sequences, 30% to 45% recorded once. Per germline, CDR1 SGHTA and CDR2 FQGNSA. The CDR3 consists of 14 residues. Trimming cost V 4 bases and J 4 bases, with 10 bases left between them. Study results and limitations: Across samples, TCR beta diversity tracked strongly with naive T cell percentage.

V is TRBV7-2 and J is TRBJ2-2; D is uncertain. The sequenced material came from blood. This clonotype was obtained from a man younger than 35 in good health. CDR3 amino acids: CASSSESATGELFF. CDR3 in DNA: TGTGCCAGCAGCTCGGAGTCGGCCACCGGGGAGCTGTTTTTT.